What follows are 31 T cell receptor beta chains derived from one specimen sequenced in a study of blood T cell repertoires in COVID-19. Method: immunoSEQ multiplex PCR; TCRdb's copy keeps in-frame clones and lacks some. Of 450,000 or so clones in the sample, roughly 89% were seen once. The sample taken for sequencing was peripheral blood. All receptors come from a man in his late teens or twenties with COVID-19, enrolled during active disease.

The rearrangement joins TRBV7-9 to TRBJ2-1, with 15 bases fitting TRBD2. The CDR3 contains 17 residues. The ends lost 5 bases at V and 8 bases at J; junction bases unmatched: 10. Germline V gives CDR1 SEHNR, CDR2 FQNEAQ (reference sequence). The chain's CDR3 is CASSRTSGRAGWDEQFF. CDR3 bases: TGTGCCAGCAGCAGGACTAGCGGGAGGGCCGGTTGGGATGAGCAGTTCTTC.

The CDR3 region has the DNA TGTGCCAGCAGCAAAGGGAGAGACAGGGGGAATGAGCAGTTCTTC. This gives the protein CASSKGRDRGNEQFF. V gene TRBV21-1 combines with J gene TRBJ2-1; TRBD1, the table's D call, lacks a check against the DNA. TRBV21-1 is designated a pseudogene. This CDR3 has 15 residues.

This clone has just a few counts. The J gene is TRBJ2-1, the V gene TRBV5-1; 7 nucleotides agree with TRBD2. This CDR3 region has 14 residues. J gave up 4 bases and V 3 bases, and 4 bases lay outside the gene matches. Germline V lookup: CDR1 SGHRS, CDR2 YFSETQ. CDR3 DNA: TGCGCCAGCAGCTCGAGCGGGACTTACAATGAGCAGTTCTTC. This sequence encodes CASSSSGTYNEQFF.

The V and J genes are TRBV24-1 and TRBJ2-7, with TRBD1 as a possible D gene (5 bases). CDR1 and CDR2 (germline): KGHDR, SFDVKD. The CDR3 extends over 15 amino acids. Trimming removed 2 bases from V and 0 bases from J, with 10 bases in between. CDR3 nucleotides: TGTGCCACCAGTGATTCCCGACAGAGCTCCTACGAGCAGTACTTC. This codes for CATSDSRQSSYEQYF.

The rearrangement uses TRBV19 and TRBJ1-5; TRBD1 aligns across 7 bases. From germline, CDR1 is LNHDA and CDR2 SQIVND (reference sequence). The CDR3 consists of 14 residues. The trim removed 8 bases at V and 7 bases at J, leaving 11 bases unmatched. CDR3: CASSTGTLGQPQHF. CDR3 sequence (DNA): TGTGCCAGTTCGACAGGGACCTTGGGGCAGCCCCAGCATTTT.

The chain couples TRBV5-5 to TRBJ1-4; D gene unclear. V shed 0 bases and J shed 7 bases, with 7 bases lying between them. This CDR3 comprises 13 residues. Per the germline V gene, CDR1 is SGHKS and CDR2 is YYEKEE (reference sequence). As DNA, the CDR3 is TGTGCCAGCAGCTTGGCTAGTCCTGAAAAACTGTTTTTT. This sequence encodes CASSLASPEKLFF.

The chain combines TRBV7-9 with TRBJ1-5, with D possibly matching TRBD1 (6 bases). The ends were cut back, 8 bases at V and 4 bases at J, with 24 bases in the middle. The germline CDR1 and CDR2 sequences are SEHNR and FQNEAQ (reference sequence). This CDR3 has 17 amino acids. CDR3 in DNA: TGTGCCAGCTCCGAGGGTACTTTGACCGGGACAAATCAGCCCCAGCATTTT. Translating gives CASSEGTLTGTNQPQHF.

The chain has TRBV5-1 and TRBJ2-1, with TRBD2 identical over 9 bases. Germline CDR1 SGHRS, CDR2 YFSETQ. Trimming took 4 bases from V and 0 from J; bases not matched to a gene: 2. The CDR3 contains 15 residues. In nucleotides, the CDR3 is TGCGCCAGCAGCCGTAGCGGGAGCTCCTACAATGAGCAGTTCTTC. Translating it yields CASSRSGSSYNEQFF.

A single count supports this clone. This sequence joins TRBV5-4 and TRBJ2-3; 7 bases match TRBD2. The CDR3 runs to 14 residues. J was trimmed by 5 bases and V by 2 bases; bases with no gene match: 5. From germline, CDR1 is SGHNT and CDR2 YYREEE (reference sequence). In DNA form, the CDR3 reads TGTGCCAGCAGCTTTAGCGGGTTTCTAGATACGCAGTATTTT. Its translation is CASSFSGFLDTQYF.

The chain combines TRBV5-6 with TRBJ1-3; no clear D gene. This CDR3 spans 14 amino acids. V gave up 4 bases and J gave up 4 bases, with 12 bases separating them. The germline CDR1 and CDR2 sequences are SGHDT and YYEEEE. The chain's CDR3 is CASSLTTFGNTIYF. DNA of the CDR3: TGTGCCAGCAGCCTCACTACCTTCGGAAACACCATATATTTT.

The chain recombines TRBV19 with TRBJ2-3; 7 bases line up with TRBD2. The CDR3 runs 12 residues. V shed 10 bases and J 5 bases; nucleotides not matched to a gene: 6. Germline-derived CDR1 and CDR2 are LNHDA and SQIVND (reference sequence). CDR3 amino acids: CATPGGGDTQYF. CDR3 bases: TGTGCCACGCCGGGAGGTGGAGATACGCAGTATTTT.

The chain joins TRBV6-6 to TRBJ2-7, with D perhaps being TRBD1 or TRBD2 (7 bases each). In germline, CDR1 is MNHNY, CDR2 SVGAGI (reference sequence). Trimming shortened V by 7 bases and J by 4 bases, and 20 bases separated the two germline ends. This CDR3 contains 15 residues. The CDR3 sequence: CASIRGVTGSYEQYF. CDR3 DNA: TGTGCCAGCATTCGGGGGGTGACAGGGAGTTACGAGCAGTACTTC.

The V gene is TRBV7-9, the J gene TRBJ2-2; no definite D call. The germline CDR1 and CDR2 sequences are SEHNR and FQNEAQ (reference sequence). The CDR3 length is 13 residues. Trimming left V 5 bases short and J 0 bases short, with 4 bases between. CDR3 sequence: CASSPSNTGELFF. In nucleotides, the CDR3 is TGTGCCAGCAGCCCATCGAACACCGGGGAGCTGTTTTTT.

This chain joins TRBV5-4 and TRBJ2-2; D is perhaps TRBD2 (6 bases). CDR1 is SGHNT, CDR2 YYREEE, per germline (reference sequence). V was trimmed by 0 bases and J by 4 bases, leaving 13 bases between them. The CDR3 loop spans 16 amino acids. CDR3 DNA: TGTGCCAGCAGCTTGGCTAAGGGAGGTGGCACCGGGGAGCTGTTTTTT. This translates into CASSLAKGGGTGELFF.

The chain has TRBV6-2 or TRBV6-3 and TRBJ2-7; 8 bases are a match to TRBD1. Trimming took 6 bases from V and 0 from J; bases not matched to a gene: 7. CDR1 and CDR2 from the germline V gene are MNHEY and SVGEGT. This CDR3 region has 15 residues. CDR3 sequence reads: CASSPGTGSSYEQYF. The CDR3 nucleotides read TGTGCCAGCAGCCCCGGGACAGGCTCCTCCTACGAGCAGTACTTC.

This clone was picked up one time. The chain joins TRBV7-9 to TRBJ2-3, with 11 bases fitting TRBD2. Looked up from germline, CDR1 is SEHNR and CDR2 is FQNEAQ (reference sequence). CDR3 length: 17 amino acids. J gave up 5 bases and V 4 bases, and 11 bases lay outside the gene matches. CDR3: CASSSGLAGTAVDTQYF. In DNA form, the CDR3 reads TGTGCCAGCAGCTCCGGACTAGCGGGTACCGCCGTAGATACGCAGTATTTT.

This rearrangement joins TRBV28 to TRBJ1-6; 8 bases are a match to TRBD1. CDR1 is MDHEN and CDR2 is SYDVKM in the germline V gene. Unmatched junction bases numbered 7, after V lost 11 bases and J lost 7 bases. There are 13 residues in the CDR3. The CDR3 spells CAGQGAGNSPLHF. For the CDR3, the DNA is TGTGCCGGCCAGGGGGCGGGCAATTCACCCCTCCACTTT.

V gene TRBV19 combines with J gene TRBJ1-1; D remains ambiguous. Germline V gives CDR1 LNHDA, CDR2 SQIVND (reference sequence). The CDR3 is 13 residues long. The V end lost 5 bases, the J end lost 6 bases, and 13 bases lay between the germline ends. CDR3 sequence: CASSLGLFAEAFF. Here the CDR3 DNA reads TGTGCCAGTAGTTTAGGGCTTTTCGCTGAAGCTTTCTTT. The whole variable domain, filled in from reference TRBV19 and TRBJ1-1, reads DGGITQSPKYLFRKEGQNVTLSCEQNLNHDAMYWYRQDPGQGLRLIYYSQIVNDFQKGDIAEGYSVSREKKESFPLTVTSAQKNPTAFYLCASSLGLFAEAFFGQGTRLTVV.

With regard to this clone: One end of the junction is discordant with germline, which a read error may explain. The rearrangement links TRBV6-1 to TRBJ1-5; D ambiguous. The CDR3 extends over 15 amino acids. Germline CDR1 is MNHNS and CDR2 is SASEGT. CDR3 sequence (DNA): TGTGCCAGCAGGGAAGCGCCCGGGTATGGGCAGCCCCAGCATTTT. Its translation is CASREAPGYGQPQHF.

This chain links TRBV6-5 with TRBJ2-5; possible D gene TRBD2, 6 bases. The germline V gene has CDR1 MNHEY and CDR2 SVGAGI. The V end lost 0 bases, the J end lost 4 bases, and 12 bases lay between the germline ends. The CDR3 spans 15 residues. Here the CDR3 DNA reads TGTGCCAGCAGTTACTCTTATCGGGGGTCAGAGACCCAGTACTTC. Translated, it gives CASSYSYRGSETQYF.

DNA of the CDR3: TGTGCCAGCTACTACGAGCAGTACTTC. Residues: CASYYEQYF. This chain joins TRBV19 and TRBJ2-7, with D unclear. Germline loops: CDR1 LNHDA, CDR2 SQIVND (reference sequence). The CDR3 is 9 amino acids. Deletions cut 9 bases from V and 3 bases from J, with 3 bases between.

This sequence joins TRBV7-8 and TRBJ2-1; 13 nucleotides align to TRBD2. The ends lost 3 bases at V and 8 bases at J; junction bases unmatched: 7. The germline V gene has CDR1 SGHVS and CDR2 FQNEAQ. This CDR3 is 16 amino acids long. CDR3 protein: CASSFGGTSGIYEQFF. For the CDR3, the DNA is TGTGCCAGCAGCTTTGGTGGGACTAGCGGGATCTATGAGCAGTTCTTC.

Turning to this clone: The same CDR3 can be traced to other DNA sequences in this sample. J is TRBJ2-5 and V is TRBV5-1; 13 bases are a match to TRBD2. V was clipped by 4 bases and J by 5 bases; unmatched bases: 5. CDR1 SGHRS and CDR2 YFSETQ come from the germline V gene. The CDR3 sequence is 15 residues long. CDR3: CASSRTSGGGETQYF. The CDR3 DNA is TGCGCCAGCAGCAGGACTAGCGGGGGAGGGGAGACCCAGTACTTC.

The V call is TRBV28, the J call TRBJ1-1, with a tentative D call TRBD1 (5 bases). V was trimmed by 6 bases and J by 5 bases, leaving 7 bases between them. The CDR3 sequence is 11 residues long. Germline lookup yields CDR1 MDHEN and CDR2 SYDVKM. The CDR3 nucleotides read TGTGCCAGCAGGTACAGGACTGAAGCTTTCTTT. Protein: CASRYRTEAFF.

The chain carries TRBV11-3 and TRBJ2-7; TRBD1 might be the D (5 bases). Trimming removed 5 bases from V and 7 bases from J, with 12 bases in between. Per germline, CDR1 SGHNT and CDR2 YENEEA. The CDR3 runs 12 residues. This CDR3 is CASSTGRYEQYF. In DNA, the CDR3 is TGTGCCAGCAGCACAGGTCGTTATGAGCAGTACTTC.

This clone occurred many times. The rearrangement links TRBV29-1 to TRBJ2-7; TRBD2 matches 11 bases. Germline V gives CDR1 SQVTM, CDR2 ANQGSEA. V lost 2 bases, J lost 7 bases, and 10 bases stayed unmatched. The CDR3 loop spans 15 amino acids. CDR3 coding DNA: TGCAGCGTTGAATTGGGTACTAGCGGGAGCCGGGAGCAGTACTTC. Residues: CSVELGTSGSREQYF.

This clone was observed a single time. The chain's CDR3 is CASSGRTGADGYTF. In DNA, the CDR3 is TGCGCCAGCAGCGGTAGGACAGGGGCAGACGGCTACACCTTC. The chain joins TRBV5-1 to TRBJ1-2; 9 bases are a match to TRBD1. J gave up 8 bases and V 4 bases, and 9 bases lay outside the gene matches. Germline V gene lookup returns CDR1 SGHRS and CDR2 YFSETQ. The CDR3 covers 14 residues.

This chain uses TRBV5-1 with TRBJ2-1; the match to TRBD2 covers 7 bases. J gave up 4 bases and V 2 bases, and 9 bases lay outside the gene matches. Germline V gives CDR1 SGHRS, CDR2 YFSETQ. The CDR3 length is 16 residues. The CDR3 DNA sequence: TGCGCCAGCAGCTTTACTGGCGGGAGATCGTACAATGAGCAGTTCTTC. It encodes CASSFTGGRSYNEQFF.

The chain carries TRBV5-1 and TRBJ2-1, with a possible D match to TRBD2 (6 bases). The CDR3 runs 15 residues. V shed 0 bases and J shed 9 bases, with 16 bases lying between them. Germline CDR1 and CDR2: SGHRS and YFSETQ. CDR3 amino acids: CASSLGDSGFAEQFF. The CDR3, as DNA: TGCGCCAGCAGCTTGGGGGACTCGGGCTTTGCTGAGCAGTTCTTC.

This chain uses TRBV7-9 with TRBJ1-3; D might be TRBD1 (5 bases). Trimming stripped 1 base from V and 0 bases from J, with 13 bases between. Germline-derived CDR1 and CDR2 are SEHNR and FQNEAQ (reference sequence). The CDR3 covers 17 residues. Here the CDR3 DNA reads TGTGCCAGCAGCTTAGGGTTCGACGGGGGCTCTGGAAACACCATATATTTT. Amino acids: CASSLGFDGGSGNTIYF. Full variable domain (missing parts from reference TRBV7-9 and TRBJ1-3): DTGVSQNPRHKITKRGQNVTFRCDPISEHNRLYWYRQTLGQGPEFLTYFQNEAQLEKSRLLSDRFSAERPKGSFSTLEIQRTEQGDSAMYLCASSLGFDGGSGNTIYFGEGSWLTVV.

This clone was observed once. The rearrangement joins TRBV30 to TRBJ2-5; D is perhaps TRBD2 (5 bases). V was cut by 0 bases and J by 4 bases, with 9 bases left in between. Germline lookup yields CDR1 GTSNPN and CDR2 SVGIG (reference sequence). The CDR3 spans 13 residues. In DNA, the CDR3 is TGTGCCTGGAGTGTTGAAGGGAGAGAGACCCAGTACTTC. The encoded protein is CAWSVEGRETQYF.